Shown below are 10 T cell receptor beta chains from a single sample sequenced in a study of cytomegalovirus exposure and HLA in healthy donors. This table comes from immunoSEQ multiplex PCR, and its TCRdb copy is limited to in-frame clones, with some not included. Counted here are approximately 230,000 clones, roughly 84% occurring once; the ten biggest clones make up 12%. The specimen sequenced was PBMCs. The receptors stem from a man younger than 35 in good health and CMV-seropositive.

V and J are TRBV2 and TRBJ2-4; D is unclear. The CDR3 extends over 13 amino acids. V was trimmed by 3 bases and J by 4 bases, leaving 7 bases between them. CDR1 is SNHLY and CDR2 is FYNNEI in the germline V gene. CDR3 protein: CASSDRSKNIQYF. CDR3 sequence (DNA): TGTGCCAGCAGTGACAGGAGTAAAAACATTCAGTACTTC.

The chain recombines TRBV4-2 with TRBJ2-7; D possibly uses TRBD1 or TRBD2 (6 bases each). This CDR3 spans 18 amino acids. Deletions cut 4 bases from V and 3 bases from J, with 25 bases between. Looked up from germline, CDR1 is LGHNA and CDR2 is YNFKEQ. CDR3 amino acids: CASSLLGGTSYPGYEQYF. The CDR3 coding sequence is TGTGCCAGCAGCCTCCTTGGCGGGACAAGCTACCCAGGCTACGAGCAGTACTTC.

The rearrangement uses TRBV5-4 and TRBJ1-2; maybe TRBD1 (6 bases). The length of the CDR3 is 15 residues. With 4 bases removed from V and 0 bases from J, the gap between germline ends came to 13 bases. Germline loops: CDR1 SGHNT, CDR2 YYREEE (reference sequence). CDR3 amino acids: CASSRTVSTNYGYTF. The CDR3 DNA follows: TGTGCCAGCAGCCGGACAGTTTCCACTAACTATGGCTACACCTTC.

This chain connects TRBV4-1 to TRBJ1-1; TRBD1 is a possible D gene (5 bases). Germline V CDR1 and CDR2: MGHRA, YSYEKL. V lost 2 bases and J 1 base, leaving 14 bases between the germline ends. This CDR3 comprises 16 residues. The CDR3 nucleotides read TGCGCCAGCAGCCAAAAGTCAGGGACGAAGAACACTGAAGCTTTCTTT. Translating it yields CASSQKSGTKNTEAFF.

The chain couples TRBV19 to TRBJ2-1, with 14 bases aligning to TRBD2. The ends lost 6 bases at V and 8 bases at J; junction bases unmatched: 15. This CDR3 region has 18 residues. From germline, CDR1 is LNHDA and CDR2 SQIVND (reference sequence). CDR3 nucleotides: TGTGCCAGTAGGCGTGAGGGACCGGGACTAGCGGGAGTATATGAGCAGTTCTTC. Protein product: CASRREGPGLAGVYEQFF. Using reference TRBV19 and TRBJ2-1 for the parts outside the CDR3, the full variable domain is DGGITQSPKYLFRKEGQNVTLSCEQNLNHDAMYWYRQDPGQGLRLIYYSQIVNDFQKGDIAEGYSVSREKKESFPLTVTSAQKNPTAFYLCASRREGPGLAGVYEQFFGPGTRLTVL.

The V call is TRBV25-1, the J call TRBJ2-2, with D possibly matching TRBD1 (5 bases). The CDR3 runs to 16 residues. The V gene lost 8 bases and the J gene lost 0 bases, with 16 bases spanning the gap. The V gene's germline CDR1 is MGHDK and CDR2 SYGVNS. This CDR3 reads CASSLDINTNTGELFF. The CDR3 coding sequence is TGTGCCAGCTCCTTGGACATCAACACGAACACCGGGGAGCTGTTTTTT.

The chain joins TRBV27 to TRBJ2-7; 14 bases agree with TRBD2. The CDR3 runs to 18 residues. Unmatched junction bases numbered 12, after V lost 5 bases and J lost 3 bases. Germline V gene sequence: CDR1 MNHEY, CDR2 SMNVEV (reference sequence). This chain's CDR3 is CASSPATSGRVRGYEQYF. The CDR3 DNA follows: TGTGCCAGCAGTCCGGCGACTAGCGGGAGGGTTCGGGGCTACGAGCAGTACTTC.

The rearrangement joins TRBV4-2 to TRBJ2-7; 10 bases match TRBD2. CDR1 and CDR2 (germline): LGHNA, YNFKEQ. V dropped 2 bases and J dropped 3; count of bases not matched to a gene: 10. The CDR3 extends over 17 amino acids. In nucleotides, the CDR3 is TGTGCCAGCAGCCAACTACCGGGACTAGCGAGATTCTACGAGCAGTACTTC. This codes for CASSQLPGLARFYEQYF.

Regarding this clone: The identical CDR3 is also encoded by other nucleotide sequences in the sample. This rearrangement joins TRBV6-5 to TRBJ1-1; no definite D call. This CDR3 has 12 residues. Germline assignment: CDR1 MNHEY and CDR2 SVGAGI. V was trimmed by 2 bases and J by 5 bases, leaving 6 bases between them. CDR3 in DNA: TGTGCCAGCAGTTACGGATCTACTGAAGCTTTCTTT. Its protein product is CASSYGSTEAFF.

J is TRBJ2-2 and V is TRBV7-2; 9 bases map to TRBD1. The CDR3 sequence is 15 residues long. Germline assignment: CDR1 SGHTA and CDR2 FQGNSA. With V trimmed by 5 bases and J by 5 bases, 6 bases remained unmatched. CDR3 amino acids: CASSLMGTGTGELFF. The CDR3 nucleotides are TGTGCCAGCAGCCTAATGGGGACAGGGACCGGGGAGCTGTTTTTT.